These T cell receptor beta chains were read from a single sample in a study of cytomegalovirus exposure and HLA in healthy donors. Profiling relied on immunoSEQ multiplex PCR, and the TCRdb table lists in-frame clones only, not all of them. The table lists nearly 200,000 clones, 70% to 80% of them singletons, with roughly 0.4% in the top ten. The specimen was PBMCs. Receptors were obtained from a male donor in good health and CMV-seropositive. CDR3s include the opening cysteine and the closing phenylalanine or tryptophan. A D gene is named only where the DNA matches it firmly. Not all rows give a size; the values are once, few, many and, for expanded clones, a class.

>NA|TRBD2|TRBJ2-7|TRBV19
CASSSERGGIYEQYF
TGTGCCAGTAGCAGCGAGCGGGGGGGAATCTACGAGCAGTACTTC
>NA|TRBD2|TRBJ2-5|TRBV9
CASSVGGAGGLRETQYF
TGTGCCAGCAGCGTAGGAGGAGCGGGGGGGCTTCGAGAGACCCAGTACTTC
>NA|TRBD2|TRBJ2-5|TRBV11-2
CASSSGRASGSQETQYF
TGTGCCAGCAGCTCCGGAAGGGCTAGCGGATCCCAAGAGACCCAGTACTTC
>NA|NA|TRBJ1-5|TRBV19
CATKISGQILSQPQHF
TGTGCCACCAAAATCTCCGGACAAATTTTAAGTCAGCCCCAGCATTTT
>NA|TRBD2|TRBJ2-1|TRBV13
CASSSTGTRQFF
TGTGCCAGCAGCTCCACCGGGACTAGACAGTTCTTC
>NA|NA|TRBJ1-6|TRBV7-2
CASSLLGSPLHF
TGTGCCAGCAGCTTGCTAGGCTCACCCCTCCACTTT
>NA|TRBD2|TRBJ2-7|TRBV6-6
CASNGSGGKYEQYF
TGTGCCAGCAACGGGAGCGGGGGGAAGTACGAGCAGTACTTC
>NA|TRBD2|TRBJ2-2|TRBV10-3
CAISDREESGELFF
TGTGCCATCAGTGACCGGGAGGAATCCGGGGAGCTGTTTTTT
>NA|TRBD2|TRBJ2-1|TRBV6-4
CASSDLAGPNNEQFF
TGTGCCAGCAGTGACCTAGCGGGGCCCAACAATGAGCAGTTCTTC
>NA|NA|TRBJ2-3|TRBV7-2
CASSVTYADTQYF
TGTGCCAGCAGCGTAACCTACGCAGATACGCAGTATTTT
>NA|TRBD2|TRBJ2-7|TRBV5-1
CASSFSSGSFYEQYF
TGCGCCAGCAGCTTTTCGAGCGGGAGTTTCTACGAGCAGTACTTC
>NA|TRBD2|TRBJ2-1|TRBV7-8
CASSFRLAGGPYSYNEQFF
TGTGCCAGCAGCTTCAGGCTAGCGGGAGGGCCTTATTCCTACAATGAGCAGTTCTTC
>NA|TRBD1|TRBJ1-1|TRBV5-1
CASSSPAGGNTEAFF
TGCGCCAGCAGCTCCCCCGCAGGGGGGAACACTGAAGCTTTCTTT
>NA|TRBD1|TRBJ1-1|TRBV7-8
CASSLLTGAMNTEAFF
TGTGCCAGCAGCTTGCTGACAGGGGCGATGAACACTGAAGCTTTCTTT
>few|TRBD2|TRBJ2-5|TRBV4-2
CASSPRTSGEETQYF
TGTGCCAGCAGCCCCAGGACTAGCGGGGAAGAGACCCAGTACTTC
>NA|NA|TRBJ2-1|TRBV27
CASSSDRPSTQFF
TGTGCCAGCAGTTCGGACAGACCTAGCACGCAGTTCTTC
>NA|TRBD1|TRBJ1-1|TRBV6-6
CASRFGTANTEAFF
TGTGCCAGCAGATTCGGGACAGCGAACACTGAAGCTTTCTTT
>NA|TRBD1|TRBJ1-2|TRBV10-3
CAIRFGQGGAGYTF
TGTGCCATCAGGTTTGGACAGGGCGGCGCAGGCTACACCTTC
>NA|TRBD1|TRBJ2-5|TRBV4-2
CASSQAVTGGYREQYF
TGTGCCAGCAGCCAAGCTGTGACAGGGGGCTACCGGGAGCAGTACTTC
>NA|TRBD2|TRBJ2-3|TRBV4-2
CASSQDQAGQTDTQYF
TGTGCCAGCAGCCAAGATCAAGCGGGGCAAACAGATACGCAGTATTTT
>NA|NA|TRBJ2-7|TRBV4-2
CASRATETYEQYF
TGTGCCAGCAGAGCGACGGAGACCTACGAGCAGTACTTC
>NA|NA|TRBJ1-2|TRBV7-2
CASSLGVAEGGYTF
TGTGCCAGCAGCTTAGGTGTCGCGGAGGGCGGCTACACCTTC
>NA|NA|TRBJ2-5|TRBV9
CASSVDLDETQYF
TGTGCCAGCAGCGTAGACCTAGACGAGACCCAGTACTTC
>NA|TRBD2|TRBJ2-2|TRBV5-1
CASSQEAGGVTGELFF
TGCGCCAGCAGCCAGGAGGCGGGGGGCGTCACCGGGGAGCTGTTTTTT
>NA|NA|TRBJ1-2|TRBV5-4
CASSTTENYGYTF
TGTGCCAGCAGCACCACCGAGAACTATGGCTACACCTTC
>NA|NA|TRBJ1-1|TRBV9
CASSVAVGSTEAFF
TGTGCCAGCAGCGTAGCTGTGGGGAGCACTGAAGCTTTCTTT
>NA|NA|TRBJ1-1|TRBV5-4
CASSFGSPNTEAFF
TGTGCCAGCAGCTTCGGGAGCCCGAACACTGAAGCTTTCTTT
>NA|NA|TRBJ2-5|TRBV7-7
CASSPQRETQYF
TGTGCCAGCAGCCCCCAGCGGGAGACCCAGTACTTC
>once|TRBD1|TRBJ1-1|TRBV30
CAWGKGTANTEAFF
TGTGCCTGGGGTAAAGGGACAGCGAACACTGAAGCTTTCTTT
>NA|TRBD2|TRBJ2-7|TRBV6-4
CASRPPGGSPRSYEQYF
TGTGCCAGCAGACCGCCCGGGGGGTCGCCAAGGTCCTACGAGCAGTACTTC
>few|TRBD2|TRBJ2-7|TRBV4-3
CASRQDASGNHYEQYF
TGCGCCAGCAGGCAAGATGCTAGCGGAAACCACTACGAGCAGTACTTC
>NA|NA|TRBJ2-6|TRBV10-3
CAISAVGANVLTF
TGTGCCATCAGTGCTGTCGGGGCCAACGTCCTGACTTTC
>NA|NA|TRBJ1-1|TRBV5-1
CASSATQSQGAEAFF
TGCGCCAGCAGCGCTACTCAATCTCAAGGGGCTGAAGCTTTCTTT
>NA|NA|TRBJ2-2|TRBV9
CASSVAISHGELFF
TGTGCCAGCAGCGTAGCGATTAGCCACGGGGAGCTGTTTTTT
>once|TRBD2|TRBJ2-5|TRBV7-2
CASSLTLAGEETQYF
TGTGCCAGCAGCTTAACCTTAGCGGGAGAAGAGACCCAGTACTTC
>once|TRBD2|TRBJ2-3|TRBV30
CAWSVRREGLLKRDTQYF
TGTGCCTGGAGTGTACGGAGGGAGGGCCTTTTGAAACGCGATACGCAGTATTTT
>NA|TRBD2|TRBJ2-3|TRBV13
CASSTRTSATDTQYF
TGTGCCAGCAGCACCCGGACTAGCGCCACAGATACGCAGTATTTT
>NA|NA|TRBJ2-7|TRBV6-5
CASSYEQSPFGYEQYF
TGTGCCAGCAGTTACGAGCAATCCCCCTTCGGGTACGAGCAGTACTTC
>NA|TRBD2|TRBJ2-1|TRBV4-1
CASSQGLAGLLYEQFF
TGCGCCAGCAGCCAGGGACTAGCGGGCCTTTTGTATGAGCAGTTCTTC
>NA|NA|TRBJ2-5|TRBV23-1
CASSQFLRQKETQYF
TGCGCCAGCAGTCAATTCCTCCGACAGAAAGAGACCCAGTACTTC
>once|NA|TRBJ1-1|TRBV18
CASSPPSGNTEAFF
TGTGCCAGCTCACCCCCTAGCGGGAACACTGAAGCTTTCTTT
>NA|TRBD2|TRBJ2-5|TRBV18
CASSPRLAGQETQYF
TGTGCCAGCTCACCACGGCTAGCGGGACAAGAGACCCAGTACTTC
>NA|NA|TRBJ1-5|TRBV4-3
CASSQFLSGGHGPQHF
TGCGCCAGCAGCCAGTTCTTATCGGGCGGACATGGGCCCCAGCATTTT
>NA|NA|TRBJ1-1|TRBV27
CASSTRARQQAFF
TGTGCCAGCAGTACGAGGGCCAGACAACAAGCTTTCTTT
>NA|TRBD1|TRBJ2-3|TRBV5-4
CASSLGEGAADTQYF
TGTGCCAGCAGCTTGGGAGAGGGGGCGGCAGATACGCAGTATTTT
>NA|NA|TRBJ2-7|TRBV6-5
CASSSSVYEQYF
TGTGCCAGCAGCTCTTCGGTCTACGAGCAGTACTTC
>NA|NA|TRBJ1-1|TRBV9
CASSGGHLDLYNTEAFF
TGTGCCAGCAGCGGGGGCCACCTCGATTTATACAACACTGAAGCTTTCTTT
>NA|NA|TRBJ2-1|TRBV9
CASSDLASDEQFF
TGTGCCAGCAGCGACCTAGCGTCGGATGAGCAGTTCTTC
>few|NA|TRBJ1-6|TRBV7-2
CASSLRGSVSPLHF
TGTGCCAGCAGCTTACGGGGATCGGTTTCACCCCTCCACTTT
>few|NA|TRBJ1-5|TRBV7-2
CASSEVDQPQHF
TGTGCCAGCAGCGAGGTCGATCAGCCCCAGCATTTT
>NA|NA|TRBJ2-6|TRBV7-9
CASRGLVAGANVLTF
TGTGCCAGCAGAGGACTGGTCGCTGGGGCCAACGTCCTGACTTTC
>once|NA|TRBJ1-4|TRBV9
CASSVATRGVDEKLFF
TGTGCCAGCAGCGTAGCCACGCGGGGGGTCGATGAAAAACTGTTTTTT
>once|TRBD2|TRBJ2-3|TRBV9
CASSVTLAGGGTDTQYF
TGTGCCAGCAGCGTTACCTTAGCGGGGGGGGGCACAGATACGCAGTATTTT
>NA|NA|TRBJ2-1|TRBV25-1
CASSFQVSNNEQFF
NA
>NA|NA|TRBJ1-6|TRBV30
CAFRPTGPYNSPLHF
TGTGCATTCCGTCCCACGGGTCCTTATAATTCCCCCCTCCACTTT
>few|TRBD1|TRBJ1-5|TRBV6-1
CASRTGGSNQPQHF
TGTGCCAGCCGAACAGGGGGGAGCAATCAGCCCCAGCATTTT
>NA|NA|TRBJ2-4|TRBV9
CASSVARTDIQYF
TGTGCCAGCAGCGTAGCTAGGACTGACATTCAGTACTTC
>once|NA|TRBJ2-5|TRBV19
CASSIFHGGYQETQYF
TGTGCCAGTAGTATTTTTCACGGAGGGTACCAAGAGACCCAGTACTTC